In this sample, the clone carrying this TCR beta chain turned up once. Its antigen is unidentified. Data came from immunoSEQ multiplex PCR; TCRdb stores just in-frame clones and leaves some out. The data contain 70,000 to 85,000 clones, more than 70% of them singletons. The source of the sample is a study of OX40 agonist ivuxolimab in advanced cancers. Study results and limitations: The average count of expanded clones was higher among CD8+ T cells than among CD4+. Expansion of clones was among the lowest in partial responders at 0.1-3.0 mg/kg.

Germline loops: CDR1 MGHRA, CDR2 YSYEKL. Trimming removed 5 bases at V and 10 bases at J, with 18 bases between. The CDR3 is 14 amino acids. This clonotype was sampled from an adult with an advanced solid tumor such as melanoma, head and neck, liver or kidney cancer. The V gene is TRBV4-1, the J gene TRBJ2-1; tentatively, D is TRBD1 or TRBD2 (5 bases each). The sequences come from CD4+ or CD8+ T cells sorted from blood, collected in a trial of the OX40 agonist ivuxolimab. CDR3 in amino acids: CASSSPMRGREQFF. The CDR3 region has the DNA TGCGCCAGCAGCTCCCCCATGAGGGGCCGGGAGCAGTTCTTC.